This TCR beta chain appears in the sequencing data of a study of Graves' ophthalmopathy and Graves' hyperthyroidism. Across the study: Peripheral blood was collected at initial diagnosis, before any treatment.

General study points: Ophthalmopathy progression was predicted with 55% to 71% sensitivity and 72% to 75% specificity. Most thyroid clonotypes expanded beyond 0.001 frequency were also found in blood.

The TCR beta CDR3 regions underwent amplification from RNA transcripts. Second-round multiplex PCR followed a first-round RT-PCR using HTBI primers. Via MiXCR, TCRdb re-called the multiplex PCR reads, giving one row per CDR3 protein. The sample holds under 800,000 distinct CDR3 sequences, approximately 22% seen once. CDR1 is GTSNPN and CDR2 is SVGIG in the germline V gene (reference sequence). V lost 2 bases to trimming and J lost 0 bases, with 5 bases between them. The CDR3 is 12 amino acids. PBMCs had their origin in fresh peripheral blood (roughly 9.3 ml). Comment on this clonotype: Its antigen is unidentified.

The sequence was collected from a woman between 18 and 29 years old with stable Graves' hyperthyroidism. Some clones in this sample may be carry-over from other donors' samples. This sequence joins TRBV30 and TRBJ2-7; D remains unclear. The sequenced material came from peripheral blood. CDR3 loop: CAWSLSSYEQYF. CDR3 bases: TGTGCCTGGAGTTTAAGCTCCTACGAGCAGTACTTC.